Listed here are 27 T cell receptor beta chains from one sample, sequenced in a study of cytomegalovirus exposure and HLA in healthy donors. Use of 60 Vbeta and 13 Jbeta primers characterized the PCR. Data came from immunoSEQ multiplex PCR; TCRdb stores just in-frame clones and leaves some out. The top ten clones hold around 0.98% of a sample with about 160,000 clones, roughly 79% of them seen once. Sequencing was carried out using PBMCs. These receptors all stem from a woman aged 45-65 years in good health and CMV-seropositive.

The chain links TRBV9 to TRBJ2-5; 7 nucleotides align to TRBD2. V lost 1 base, J lost 5 bases, and 8 bases stayed unmatched. The CDR3 consists of 15 residues. Germline V lookup: CDR1 SGDLS, CDR2 YYNGEE. The CDR3 sequence: CASSVWGGIGETQYF. Here the CDR3 DNA reads TGTGCCAGCAGCGTATGGGGGGGGATCGGGGAGACCCAGTACTTC.

Regarding this clone: Other DNA sequences in the sample encode the same CDR3. This chain links TRBV19 with TRBJ1-1; D is possibly TRBD1 (5 bases). CDR1 and CDR2 (germline): LNHDA, SQIVND (reference sequence). V shed 3 bases and J shed 0 bases, with 8 bases lying between them. There are 14 residues in the CDR3. The CDR3 DNA sequence: TGTGCCAGTAGTATTGAACAGGTGAACACTGAAGCTTTCTTT. Translation: CASSIEQVNTEAFF. Based on the CDR3 plus reference TRBV19 and TRBJ1-1, the full variable domain is DGGITQSPKYLFRKEGQNVTLSCEQNLNHDAMYWYRQDPGQGLRLIYYSQIVNDFQKGDIAEGYSVSREKKESFPLTVTSAQKNPTAFYLCASSIEQVNTEAFFGQGTRLTVV.

The V call is TRBV5-1, the J call TRBJ1-1; D unclear. The germline V gene encodes CDR1 SGHRS and CDR2 YFSETQ. The CDR3 has 13 amino acids. V lost 1 base to trimming and J lost 1 base, with 5 bases between them. CDR3 amino acids: CASSLPQNTEAFF. In nucleotides, the CDR3 is TGCGCCAGCAGCTTGCCCCAGAACACTGAAGCTTTCTTT.

The chain links TRBV28 to TRBJ2-7, with D perhaps matching TRBD2 (6 bases). The V gene lost 2 bases and the J gene lost 6 bases, with 14 bases spanning the gap. The CDR3 extends over 14 amino acids. The germline V gene encodes CDR1 MDHEN and CDR2 SYDVKM. CDR3 protein: CASSLGLAKSEQYF. The CDR3 DNA reads as TGTGCCAGCAGTTTAGGCCTAGCGAAATCCGAGCAGTACTTC.

The chain joins TRBV7-2 to TRBJ1-1; 7 bases are shared with TRBD1. The CDR3 is 13 amino acids. J gave up 7 bases and V 5 bases, and 7 bases lay outside the gene matches. Germline V gene data show CDR1 as SGHTA and CDR2 as FQGNSA. The CDR3 DNA is TGTGCCAGCAGCGCGGACAGGAGCTTTGAAGCTTTCTTT. Its protein is CASSADRSFEAFF.

V usage is TRBV7-2 and J usage is TRBJ2-7, with 7 bases identical to TRBD1. Germline assignment: CDR1 SGHTA and CDR2 FQGNSA. The CDR3 is 13 residues long. V shed 4 bases and J 9 bases; nucleotides not matched to a gene: 9. CDR3 protein: CASSSPMTGRQYF. In nucleotides, the CDR3 is TGTGCCAGCAGCTCCCCTATGACAGGGCGGCAGTACTTC.

The rearrangement joins TRBV6-6 to TRBJ2-7, with a weak D call TRBD1 (6 bases). CDR1 and CDR2 (germline): MNHNY, SVGAGI (reference sequence). Trimming pared 5 bases from V and 2 bases from J, leaving 10 bases between. The CDR3 extends over 13 amino acids. The CDR3 reads CASSDRQAYEQYF. In DNA, the CDR3 is TGTGCCAGCAGTGATCGACAGGCCTACGAGCAGTACTTC.

With regard to this clone: The sample carries other DNA sequences with the same CDR3. The genes are TRBV4-3 and TRBJ1-4; D gene unclear. This CDR3 has 14 amino acids. Looked up from germline, CDR1 is LGHNA and CDR2 is YSLEER. V dropped 0 bases and J dropped 3 bases, with 5 bases sitting between them. Here the CDR3 DNA reads TGCGCCAGCAGCCAAGAAGCCGCTAATGAAAAACTGTTTTTT. Encoded protein: CASSQEAANEKLFF.

V usage is TRBV28 and J usage is TRBJ2-7; perhaps TRBD1 as D (6 bases). The germline V gene has CDR1 MDHEN and CDR2 SYDVKM. V lost 5 bases and J 0 bases, leaving 11 bases between the germline ends. The length of the CDR3 is 14 residues. The CDR3 nucleotides are TGTGCCAGCAGTGGAGGCAGGGGCTCCTACGAGCAGTACTTC. It yields the protein CASSGGRGSYEQYF.

V usage is TRBV9 and J usage is TRBJ2-1; TRBD1 aligns across 10 bases. In germline, CDR1 is SGDLS, CDR2 YYNGEE. V lost 4 bases and J lost 1; bases outside the gene matches: 8. The CDR3 has 17 residues. CDR3 protein: CASSPGQGGGSYNEQFF. CDR3 DNA: TGTGCCAGCAGCCCAGGACAGGGGGGGGGTTCCTACAATGAGCAGTTCTTC.

This chain joins TRBV9 and TRBJ1-2, with D uncertain. V lost 0 bases, J lost 8 bases, and 8 bases lay in between. Germline V gives CDR1 SGDLS, CDR2 YYNGEE. The CDR3 sequence is 12 residues long. The CDR3 spells CASSVDQLGYTF. The CDR3 coding sequence is TGTGCCAGCAGCGTAGACCAACTCGGCTACACCTTC.

The V and J genes are TRBV4-1 and TRBJ2-7, with D hard to call. Germline V gives CDR1 MGHRA, CDR2 YSYEKL. With 0 bases removed from V and 3 bases from J, the gap between germline ends came to 9 bases. This CDR3 is built from 14 residues. The CDR3 loop reads CASSQDRQVYEQYF. CDR3 coding DNA: TGCGCCAGCAGCCAAGATAGGCAGGTCTACGAGCAGTACTTC.

The J gene is TRBJ2-5, the V gene TRBV11-2; tentatively, D is TRBD2 (5 bases). The germline gives CDR1 SGHAT, CDR2 FQNNGV. The V end lost 3 bases, the J end lost 2 bases, and 13 bases lay between the germline ends. This CDR3 contains 15 residues. The CDR3 DNA is TGTGCCAGCAGCTTCCGTAGCGCATGGCAAGAGACCCAGTACTTC. It encodes CASSFRSAWQETQYF. Supplemented by reference TRBV11-2 and TRBJ2-5, the full variable domain reads EAGVAQSPRYKIIEKRQSVAFWCNPISGHATLYWYQQILGQGPKLLIQFQNNGVVDDSQLPKDRFSAERLKGVDSTLKIQPAKLEDSAVYLCASSFRSAWQETQYFGPGTRLLVL.

Notes on this clone: This sample also contains other DNA sequences that code for the same CDR3. The chain uses TRBV29-1 and TRBJ2-7; no firm D call. V shed 4 bases and J shed 1 base, with 8 bases lying between them. The CDR3 consists of 12 residues. Germline CDR1 reads SQVTM; CDR2 reads ANQGSEA. CDR3 coding DNA: TGCAGCGTTGTAGTATCTTCCTACGAGCAGTACTTC. Its protein is CSVVVSSYEQYF.

The CDR3 is CASSYSSSGTDTQYF. CDR3 coding DNA: TGTGCCAGCAGTTACTCGTCTAGCGGCACAGATACGCAGTATTTT. The chain is built from TRBV6-6 and TRBJ2-3; TRBD2 is a possible D gene (6 bases). V was pared by 0 bases and J by 1 base, with 8 bases between. The germline gives CDR1 MNHNY, CDR2 SVGAGI (reference sequence). The CDR3 runs 15 residues.

This chain links TRBV11-2 with TRBJ2-5; 15 bases are shared with TRBD2. The germline CDR1 and CDR2 sequences are SGHAT and FQNNGV. There are 16 residues in the CDR3. V shed 5 bases, J shed 4 bases, and the junction held 5 bases outside the gene matches. The CDR3, as DNA: TGTGCCAGCAGCGCCCGGACTAGCGGGGGGGCAGAGACCCAGTACTTC. Amino acids: CASSARTSGGAETQYF.

This chain joins TRBV19 and TRBJ2-1; 8 nucleotides match TRBD1. The CDR3 is 18 residues long. Trimming at V came to 1 base and at J to 0 bases, leaving 8 bases not matched to a gene. CDR1 LNHDA and CDR2 SQIVND come from the germline V gene (reference sequence). DNA of the CDR3: TGTGCCAGTAGTATAGCGGACAGGGAAGAGGTCTCCTACAATGAGCAGTTCTTC. It is translated as CASSIADREEVSYNEQFF.

This clone was counted a single time. V usage is TRBV28 and J usage is TRBJ2-7, with 7 bases fitting TRBD1. CDR1 is MDHEN and CDR2 is SYDVKM in the germline V gene. J lost 7 bases, V lost 5 bases, and 2 bases had no gene match. The CDR3 is 11 residues long. CDR3: CASSDRDEQYF. DNA of the CDR3: TGTGCCAGCAGTGACAGGGATGAGCAGTACTTC.

This chain uses TRBV5-6 with TRBJ1-3; 7 bases match TRBD1. The germline gives CDR1 SGHDT, CDR2 YYEEEE. This CDR3 is built from 15 residues. The V and J ends lost 4 bases and 4 bases, in that order; junction bases with no gene match: 8. This CDR3 reads CASSPLDRAGNTIYF. CDR3 in DNA: TGTGCCAGCAGCCCCCTAGACAGGGCCGGAAACACCATATATTTT.

This clone was seen a single time. The genes are TRBV2 and TRBJ2-5; no definite D call. Trimming removed 7 bases from V and 7 bases from J, with 13 bases in between. Germline CDR1 is SNHLY and CDR2 is FYNNEI. The CDR3 sequence is 12 residues long. Written as DNA, the CDR3 is TGTGCCAGCACAAGAGGAGAAGGGACCCAGTACTTC. Translating it yields CASTRGEGTQYF.

The V call is TRBV7-2, the J call TRBJ2-5; 8 bases are a match to TRBD2. Per germline, CDR1 SGHTA and CDR2 FQGNSA. After removal of 5 bases from V and 7 bases from J, the junction contained 12 bases not matched to a gene. This CDR3 spans 15 amino acids. The CDR3 loop is CASSPPGGGRGTQYF. The CDR3 DNA reads as TGTGCCAGCAGCCCCCCGGGGGGGGGTCGGGGGACCCAGTACTTC.

This rearrangement joins TRBV19 to TRBJ1-2, with D perhaps TRBD1 (6 bases). This CDR3 comprises 17 residues. Per the germline V gene, CDR1 is LNHDA and CDR2 is SQIVND (reference sequence). V gave up 3 bases and J gave up 4 bases, with 21 bases separating them. The CDR3 region is CASSIRPIGQPIYGYTF. In DNA form, the CDR3 reads TGTGCCAGTAGTATTCGCCCAATAGGACAGCCCATCTATGGCTACACCTTC.

This chain links TRBV10-3 with TRBJ2-5; TRBD2 matches 8 bases. J gave up 4 bases and V 5 bases, and 3 bases lay outside the gene matches. CDR3 length: 13 residues. Germline loops: CDR1 ENHRY, CDR2 SYGVKD. The CDR3 DNA follows: TGTGCCATCAGTACGGGGGGGCCAGAGACCCAGTACTTC. Translating it yields CAISTGGPETQYF.

CDR3 DNA: TGCGCCAGCAGTGAGTCTCTGGACCCCACAGGGGCCGGGGCCAACGTCCTGACTTTC. Translated: CASSESLDPTGAGANVLTF. This rearrangement joins TRBV10-2 to TRBJ2-6, with 7 bases fitting TRBD1. Trimming took 0 bases from V and 4 from J; bases not matched to a gene: 12. The CDR3 contains 19 residues. Germline-derived CDR1 and CDR2 are WSHSY and SAAADI.

This clone was seen a handful of times. The rearrangement links TRBV11-2 to TRBJ2-5; the match to TRBD2 covers 15 bases. With 4 bases clipped from V and 4 bases from J, the junction kept 10 bases outside the gene matches. The CDR3 runs to 18 residues. The V gene's germline CDR1 is SGHAT and CDR2 FQNNGV. The CDR3 bases are TGTGCCAGCAGCTGGATTAGGGGGGGACTAGCGGGGGGAGAGACCCAGTACTTC. Encoded protein: CASSWIRGGLAGGETQYF.

Notes on this clone: A read error may produce the germline difference seen at one junction end. The same CDR3 is also encoded by other DNA sequences in this sample. J is TRBJ2-7 and V is TRBV18; 10 nucleotides match TRBD1. CDR1 is KGHSH, CDR2 LQKENI, per germline. The CDR3 length is 14 residues. CDR3 coding DNA: TGCGCCAGCTCGCCGGGACAGGGGTCCTACGAGCAGTACTTC. Residues: CASSPGQGSYEQYF.

This sequence joins TRBV5-1 and TRBJ2-5; tentatively, D is TRBD2 (5 bases). Germline CDR1 is SGHRS and CDR2 is YFSETQ. The V end lost 1 base, the J end lost 5 bases, and 12 bases lay between the germline ends. The CDR3 has 14 amino acids. CDR3 amino acids: CASSLSGVRETQYF. As DNA, the CDR3 is TGCGCCAGCAGCTTGAGCGGAGTTCGTGAGACCCAGTACTTC. Full variable domain (rest looked up from reference TRBV5-1 and TRBJ2-5): KAGVTQTPRYLIKTRGQQVTLSCSPISGHRSVSWYQQTPGQGLQFLFEYFSETQRNKGNFPGRFSGRQFSNSRSEMNVSTLELGDSALYLCASSLSGVRETQYFGPGTRLLVL.